This TCR beta chain was sequenced in a study of T cells after yellow fever vaccination (dated by TCRdb to the late 2010s). About the full investigation: Libraries from fractions with low cell numbers were prepared with the SMART-Seq v4 Ultra Low Input RNA kit. To follow T-cell clones before and after primary and booster YFV17D yellow fever vaccination, bulk TCR alpha and beta repertoires were sequenced over time. Two healthy male donors made up the cohort, one aged 18 to 30 years and the other aged 30 to 40 years. Bulk PBMC replicates and cell subsets were isolated from blood drawn at multiple timepoints before and after both primary and secondary immunization.

Worth noting for this clonotype: Its antigen is currently not known. It may be a read error: a sequence one base away is much more abundant.

TCR cDNA was synthesized by 5'RACE template switching, which introduced a universal primer site and unique molecular identifiers. cDNA synthesis was primed from both the TCR alpha and TCR beta constant segments. Library amplification involved two PCR steps, and the second step added sample barcodes and sequencing adapters. Sequencing of libraries was performed on Illumina HiSeq 2500 (2x100 bp) or NovaSeq (2x150 bp). In the authors' own workflow: MIGEC was used to demultiplex reads and collapse the reads into UMI consensus sequences, and MiXCR was used for V(D)J alignment. Clonotypes responding to the vaccine were identified with edgeR on replicate PBMC samples, with the criteria of FDR below 0.01 and a log2 fold change above 5 up to day 15. Each bulk clonotype was labeled CD4 or CD8 based on which sequenced repertoire, CD4 or CD8, contained the clonotype at higher abundance. Clones were called with MiXCR by TCRdb after fastp trimmed the public reads at Q25, and only in-frame beta chains were retained. Rows are unified per CDR3 protein, each entry keeping the most common DNA and genes. These V and J calls rely on TCRdb rather than the paper's analysis. This sample holds hundreds of thousands of distinct CDR3 sequences; roughly a sixth were observed only once. Of the sample, around 15% falls within the top ten clones.

General conclusions and limits of the study: Compared with the primary T-cell response, the secondary T-cell response was faster but weaker, reaching its peak on day 5 rather than on day 15. Computational filtering was needed because FACS-sorted repertoires could contain abundant contaminating clonotypes from the bulk population. A small share of clonotypes was detected in both CD4 and CD8 compartments, with the overlap likely arising from convergent recombination. The study included only a couple of donors, which limits how far the findings can be generalized. After the booster, most of the clones that had expanded following primary vaccination were detected again (roughly 96% of CD4 and around nine tenths of CD8), which suggests that memory was broadly maintained.

Reading the label with the study, this specimen's treatment or condition is: live attenuated yellow fever vaccine strain. At each blood-draw timepoint, two biological replicates of bulk PBMCs were obtained. A standard Ficoll-Paque protocol was used to isolate PBMCs from peripheral blood. RNA was extracted with TriZol from bulk PBMCs, CD4 and CD8 fractions, and dextramer-positive and dextramer-negative fractions. The sequence came from a man in his late teens or twenties who received the YFV17D yellow fever vaccine. The source was PBMCs, collected 5 days after the first yellow fever vaccination.

CDR3 protein: CATSLSSENTGELFF. The base sequence is TGTGCCACCAGCTTATCGAGCGAAAACACCGGGGAGCTGTTTTTT. The chain employs TRBV15 and TRBJ2-2, with an unclear D gene assignment. V is pared back by 5 bases and J by 2 bases, with 12 bases lying between the germline termini. According to the germline V gene (reference sequence), CDR1 reads LNHNV and CDR2 reads YYDKDF. The CDR3 covers 15 residues, taking in both the cysteine and the phenylalanine. Here the CDR3 DNA is all that survives: 45 bases in frame from base 1.